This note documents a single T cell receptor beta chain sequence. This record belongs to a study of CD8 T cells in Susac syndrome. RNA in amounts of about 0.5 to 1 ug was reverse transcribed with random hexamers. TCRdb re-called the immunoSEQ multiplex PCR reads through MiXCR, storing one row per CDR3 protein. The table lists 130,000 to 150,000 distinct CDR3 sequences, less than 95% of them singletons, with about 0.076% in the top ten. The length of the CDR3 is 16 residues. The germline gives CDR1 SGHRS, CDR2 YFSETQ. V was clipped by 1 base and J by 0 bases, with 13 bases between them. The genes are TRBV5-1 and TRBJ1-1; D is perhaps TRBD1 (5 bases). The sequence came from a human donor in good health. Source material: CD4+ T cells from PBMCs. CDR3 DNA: TGCGCCAGCAGCTTGATAGGAAGGGGAGTGAACACTGAAGCTTTCTTT. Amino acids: CASSLIGRGVNTEAFF.